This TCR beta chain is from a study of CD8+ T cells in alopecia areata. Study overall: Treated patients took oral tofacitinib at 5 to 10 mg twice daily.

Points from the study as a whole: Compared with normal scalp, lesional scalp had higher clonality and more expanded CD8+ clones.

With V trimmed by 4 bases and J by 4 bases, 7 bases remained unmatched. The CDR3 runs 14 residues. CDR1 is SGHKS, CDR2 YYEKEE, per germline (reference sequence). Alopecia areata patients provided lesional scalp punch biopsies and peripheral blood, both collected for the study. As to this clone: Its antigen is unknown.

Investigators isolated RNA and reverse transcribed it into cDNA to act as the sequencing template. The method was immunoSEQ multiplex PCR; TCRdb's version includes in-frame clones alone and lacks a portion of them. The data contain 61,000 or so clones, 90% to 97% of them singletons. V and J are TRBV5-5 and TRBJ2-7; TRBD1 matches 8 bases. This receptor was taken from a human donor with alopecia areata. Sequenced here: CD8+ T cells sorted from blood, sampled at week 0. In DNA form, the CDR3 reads TGTGCCAGCAGCATCGGACAGGGCGGATACGAGCAGTACTTC. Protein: CASSIGQGGYEQYF.